Described below is a single T cell receptor beta chain sequence and its context. Clones were read by immunoSEQ multiplex PCR, and TCRdb kept only the in-frame ones, dropping some. The data contain roughly 200,000 clones, 70% to 85% of them singletons. This record comes from a study of blood T cell repertoires in COVID-19. The sequenced sample consisted of PBMCs or T cells enriched from blood (not recorded which). The receptor was derived from a woman aged 60 to 75 with acute COVID-19.

CDR3 sequence: CASREGPNSPLHF. The CDR3, as DNA: TGTGCCAGCAGGGAGGGGCCAAATTCACCCCTCCACTTT. The rearrangement uses TRBV2 and TRBJ1-6; weak D call: TRBD1 (5 bases). Per the germline V gene, CDR1 is SNHLY and CDR2 is FYNNEI. Trimming took 6 bases from V and 7 from J, leaving 10 bases between them. The CDR3 has 13 residues.